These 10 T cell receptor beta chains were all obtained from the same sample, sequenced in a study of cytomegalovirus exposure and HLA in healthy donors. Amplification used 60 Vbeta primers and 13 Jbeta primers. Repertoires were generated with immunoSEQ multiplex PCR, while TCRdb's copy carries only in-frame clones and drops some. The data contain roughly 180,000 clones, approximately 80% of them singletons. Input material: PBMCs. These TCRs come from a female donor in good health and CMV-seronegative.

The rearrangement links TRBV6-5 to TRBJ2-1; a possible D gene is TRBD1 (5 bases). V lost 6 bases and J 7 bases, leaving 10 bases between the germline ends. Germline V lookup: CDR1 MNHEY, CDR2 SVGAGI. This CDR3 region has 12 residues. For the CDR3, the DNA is TGTGCCAGCAGAGGGGTGCGGAATGAGCAGTTCTTC. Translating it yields CASRGVRNEQFF.

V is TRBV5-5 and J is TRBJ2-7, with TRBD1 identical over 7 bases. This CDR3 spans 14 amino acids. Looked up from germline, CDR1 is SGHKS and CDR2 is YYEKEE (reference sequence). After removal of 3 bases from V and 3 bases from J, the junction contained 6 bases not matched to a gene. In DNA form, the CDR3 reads TGTGCCAGCAGCTACTGGACAGGAGGCTACGAGCAGTACTTC. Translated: CASSYWTGGYEQYF.

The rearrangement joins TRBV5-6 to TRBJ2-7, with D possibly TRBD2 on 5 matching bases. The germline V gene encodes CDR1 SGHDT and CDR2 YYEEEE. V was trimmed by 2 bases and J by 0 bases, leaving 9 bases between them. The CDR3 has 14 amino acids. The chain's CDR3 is CASSLSGNSYEQYF. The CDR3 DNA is TGTGCCAGCAGCTTAAGCGGTAACTCCTACGAGCAGTACTTC.

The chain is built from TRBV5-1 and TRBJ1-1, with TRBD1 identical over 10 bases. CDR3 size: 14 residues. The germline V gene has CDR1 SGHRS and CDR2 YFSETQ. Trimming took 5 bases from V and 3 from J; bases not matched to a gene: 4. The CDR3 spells CASSRGTGDTEAFF. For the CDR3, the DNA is TGCGCCAGCAGTAGGGGGACAGGGGACACTGAAGCTTTCTTT.

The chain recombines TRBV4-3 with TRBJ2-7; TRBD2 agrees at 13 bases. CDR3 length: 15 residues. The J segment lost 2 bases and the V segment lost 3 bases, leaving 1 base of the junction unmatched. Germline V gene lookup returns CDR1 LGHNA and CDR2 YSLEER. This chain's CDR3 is CASSQGLAGPYEQYF. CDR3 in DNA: TGCGCCAGCAGCCAGGGACTAGCGGGACCCTACGAGCAGTACTTC.

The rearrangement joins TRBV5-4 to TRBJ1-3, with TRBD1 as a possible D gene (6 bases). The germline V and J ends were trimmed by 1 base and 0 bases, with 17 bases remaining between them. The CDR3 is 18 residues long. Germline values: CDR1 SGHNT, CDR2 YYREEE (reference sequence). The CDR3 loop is CASSLWGQGPNSGNTIYF. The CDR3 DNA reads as TGTGCCAGCAGCTTGTGGGGGCAGGGTCCTAACTCTGGAAACACCATATATTTT. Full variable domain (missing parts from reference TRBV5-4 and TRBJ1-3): ETGVTQSPTHLIKTRGQQVTLRCSSQSGHNTVSWYQQALGQGPQFIFQYYREEENGRGNFPPRFSGLQFPNYSSELNVNALELDDSALYLCASSLWGQGPNSGNTIYFGEGSWLTVV.

CDR3: CASSSRTGEGYDEQYF. The DNA for the CDR3 is TGTGCCAGCAGCTCGCGGACAGGGGAAGGGTATGACGAGCAGTACTTC. This chain uses TRBV7-9 with TRBJ2-7, with TRBD1 matching 9 bases. Per germline, CDR1 SEHNR and CDR2 FQNEAQ (reference sequence). The V and J ends lost 4 bases and 5 bases, in that order; junction bases with no gene match: 12. The CDR3 totals 16 residues.

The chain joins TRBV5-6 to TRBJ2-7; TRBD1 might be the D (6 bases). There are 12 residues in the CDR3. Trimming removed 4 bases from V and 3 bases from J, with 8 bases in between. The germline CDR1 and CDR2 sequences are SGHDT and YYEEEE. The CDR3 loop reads CASSVDSYEQYF. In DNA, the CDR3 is TGTGCCAGCAGCGTGGACAGCTACGAGCAGTACTTC.

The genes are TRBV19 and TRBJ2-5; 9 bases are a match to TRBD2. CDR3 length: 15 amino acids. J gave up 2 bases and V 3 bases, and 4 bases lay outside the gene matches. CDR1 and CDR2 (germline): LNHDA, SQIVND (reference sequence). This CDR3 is CASSIGAGGQETQYF. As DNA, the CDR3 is TGTGCCAGTAGTATCGGGGCGGGGGGGCAAGAGACCCAGTACTTC. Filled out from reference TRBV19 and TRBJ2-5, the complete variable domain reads DGGITQSPKYLFRKEGQNVTLSCEQNLNHDAMYWYRQDPGQGLRLIYYSQIVNDFQKGDIAEGYSVSREKKESFPLTVTSAQKNPTAFYLCASSIGAGGQETQYFGPGTRLLVL.

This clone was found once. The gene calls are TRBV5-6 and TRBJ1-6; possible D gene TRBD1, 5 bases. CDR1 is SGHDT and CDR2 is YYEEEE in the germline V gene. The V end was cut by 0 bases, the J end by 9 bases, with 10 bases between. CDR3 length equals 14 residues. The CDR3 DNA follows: TGTGCCAGCAGCTTGGCCGTGGGGGGTTCACCCCTCCACTTT. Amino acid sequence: CASSLAVGGSPLHF.